This TCR beta chain was sequenced in a study of blood T cell dynamics during melanoma immunotherapy. Study details: Patients with metastatic melanoma got pembrolizumab or nivolumab-ipilimumab as first-line care.

The time point is: pre-treatment baseline. Clones were read by immunoSEQ multiplex PCR, and TCRdb kept only the in-frame ones, dropping some. This table holds 1,500 to 2,000 clones, roughly 80% found once. CDR1 and CDR2 from the germline V gene are SGHVS and FQNEAQ. The CDR3 consists of 17 residues. J gave up 3 bases and V 1 base, and 5 bases lay outside the gene matches. Specimen: blood, collected from a patient treated with checkpoint blockade. The chain combines TRBV7-8 with TRBJ2-3, with TRBD2 identical over 12 bases. This TCR derives from a human donor with melanoma. The CDR3 coding sequence is TGTGCCAGCAGCTTAGGGGCGACTAGCGGGGGAACAGATACGCAGTATTTT. It translates to CASSLGATSGGTDTQYF.